This TCR beta chain was captured by sequencing in a study of early T cells in non-severe SARS-CoV-2 infection. Study-wide context: Sequencing was performed on bulk RNA from unsorted whole blood, leaving chains unpaired.

The germline V gene encodes CDR1 SGHRS and CDR2 YFSETQ. The V end lost 0 bases, the J end lost 0 bases, and 15 bases lay between the germline ends. CDR3 length: 17 residues. With respect to this clonotype: Its specificity is unknown.

Attachment of unique molecular identifiers was made to individual cDNA molecules. TCRdb reanalysed the 5' RACE reads using MiXCR and keeps one entry per CDR3 protein. The sample includes 50,000 or so distinct CDR3 sequences, under 15% of them seen just once. Findings and caveats of the study: There was a bias toward anti-spike CD8 responses in VDJdb matching, which missed private and CD4 specificities.

The sequenced sample was whole blood. V gene TRBV5-1 combines with J gene TRBJ1-1; D not resolved. The clonotype was recovered from an adult who was a healthcare worker with PCR-confirmed SARS-CoV-2 infection or an uninfected control (not recorded which). The CDR3 protein is CASSLGLTGTLNTEAFF. In DNA, the CDR3 is TGCGCCAGCAGCTTGGGTCTCACCGGTACACTGAACACTGAAGCTTTCTTT.